This T cell receptor beta chain was captured by sequencing in a study of shared clonotypes between healthy human individuals. Looking at the study overall: The people who gave samples were two women and a few men aged 18 to 49.

Deep level was the assay's run setting. The protocol was immunoSEQ multiplex PCR, while the TCRdb copy is restricted to in-frame clones and leaves out a portion. The table shows about 640,000 clones, with roughly 78% occurring only once. The CDR3 runs 14 residues. V was cut by 11 bases and J by 5 bases, with 21 bases left in between. The germline V gene has CDR1 LNHDA and CDR2 SQIVND (reference sequence). The sequence was obtained from a woman in her thirties in good health. Material: memory CD4+ T cells sorted from blood. Subset in this sample: CD45RA-negative fraction. The chain combines TRBV19 with TRBJ1-2; D possibly corresponds to TRBD1 (5 bases). The CDR3 sequence: CARFQGGGEYGYTF. CDR3 nucleotides: TGTGCCCGCTTTCAAGGCGGGGGGGAGTATGGCTACACCTTC.